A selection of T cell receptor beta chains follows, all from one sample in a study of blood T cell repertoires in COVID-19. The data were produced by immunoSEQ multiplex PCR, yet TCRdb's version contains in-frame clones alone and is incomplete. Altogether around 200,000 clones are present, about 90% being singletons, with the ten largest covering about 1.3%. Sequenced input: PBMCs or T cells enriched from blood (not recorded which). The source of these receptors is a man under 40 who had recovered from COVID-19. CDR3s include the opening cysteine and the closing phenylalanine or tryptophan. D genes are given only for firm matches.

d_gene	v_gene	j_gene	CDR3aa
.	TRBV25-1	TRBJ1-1	CASRETGSNTEAFF
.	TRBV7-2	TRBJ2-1	CASTKWGDSQINEQFF
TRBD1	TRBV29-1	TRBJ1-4	CSDPGQINEKLFF
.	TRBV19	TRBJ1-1	CASRGDFLNTEAFF
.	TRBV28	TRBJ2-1	CASRDYYNEQFF
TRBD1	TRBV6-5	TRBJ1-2	CASSYGGTGFYGYTF
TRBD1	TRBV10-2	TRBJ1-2	CASSFGQGYDYTF
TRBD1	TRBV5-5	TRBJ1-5	CASSFGTGQNQPQHF
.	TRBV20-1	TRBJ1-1	CSARDEGEAFF
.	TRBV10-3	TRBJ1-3	CAVLRVGGNTIYF
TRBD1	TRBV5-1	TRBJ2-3	CASSLEQGSIDTQYF
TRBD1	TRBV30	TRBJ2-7	CAWSNRGIEQYF
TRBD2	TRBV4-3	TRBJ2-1	CASSQGPGGVGDEQFF
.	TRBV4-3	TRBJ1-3	CASSQDSLGGSSGNTIYF
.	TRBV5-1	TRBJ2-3	CASRSQSTDTQYF
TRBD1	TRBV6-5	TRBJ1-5	CASRTTGDSNQPQHF
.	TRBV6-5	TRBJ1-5	CASSSAASNQPQHF
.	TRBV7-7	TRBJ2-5	CASSLQGPLGETQYF
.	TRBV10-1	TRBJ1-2	CADFGRGYGYTF
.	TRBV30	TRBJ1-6	CAWTLGGRSSYNSPLHF
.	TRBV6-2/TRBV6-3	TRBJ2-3	CASSLADTQYF
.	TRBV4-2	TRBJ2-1	CASSHVSLGQGGEQFF
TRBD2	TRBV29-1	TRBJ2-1	CSAAGVSYNEQFF
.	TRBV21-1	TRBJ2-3	CASSPQIRLLAGATDTQYF
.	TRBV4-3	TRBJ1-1	CASSPRREGTEAFF
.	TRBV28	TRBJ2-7	CASSPGHSVDEQYF
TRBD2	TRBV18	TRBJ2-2	CASSPRAGGQRDTGELFF
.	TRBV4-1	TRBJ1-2	CASSQTGANYGYTF
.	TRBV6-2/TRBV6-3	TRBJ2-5	CASSYPTIEETQYF
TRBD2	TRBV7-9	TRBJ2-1	CASSPRLAGGLYNEQFF
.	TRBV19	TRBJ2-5	CASSPTGTMYQETQYF
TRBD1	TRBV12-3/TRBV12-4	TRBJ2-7	CASGGTGTYEQYF
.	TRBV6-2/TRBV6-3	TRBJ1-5	CASSFFAGISNQPQHF
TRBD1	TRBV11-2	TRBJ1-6	CASRPGTGQTGYRSPLHF
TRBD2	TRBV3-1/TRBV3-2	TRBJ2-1	CASSSGGEGQFF
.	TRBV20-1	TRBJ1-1	CSARYGTEAFF
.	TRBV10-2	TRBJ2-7	CASSERGYEQYF
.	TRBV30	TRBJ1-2	CAWSVRGDGYTF
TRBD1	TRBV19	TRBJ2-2	CASSIDPDRENTGELFF
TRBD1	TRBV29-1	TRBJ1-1	CSVADRGETEAFF
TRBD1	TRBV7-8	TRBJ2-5	CASSLVLFGDRVQETQYF
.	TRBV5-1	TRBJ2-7	CASSLESSASYEQYF
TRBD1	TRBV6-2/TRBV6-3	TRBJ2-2	CASSRQGNTGELFF
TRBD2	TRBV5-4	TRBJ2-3	CASSPTSGEDTQYF
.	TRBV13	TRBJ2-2	CASSATGTSTGELFF
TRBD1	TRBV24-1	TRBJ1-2	CATSDPGTANYGYTF
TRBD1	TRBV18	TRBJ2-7	CASSRGVKQGYEQYF
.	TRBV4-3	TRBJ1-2	CASSQEGTWVTGGYTF
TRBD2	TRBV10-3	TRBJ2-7	CAISEFIGGGPWEQYF
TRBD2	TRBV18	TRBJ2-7	CASSPWDSAGEQYF
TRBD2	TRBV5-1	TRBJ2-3	CASSQGTSGSTDTQYF
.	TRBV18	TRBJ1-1	CASSPGLKGTEAFF
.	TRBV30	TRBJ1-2	CASDGDNYGYTF
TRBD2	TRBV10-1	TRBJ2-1	CASTATSGEQFF
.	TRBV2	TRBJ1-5	CASSKTVLSNQPQHF